The next 27 T cell receptor beta chains were all read from a single sample in a study of blood T cell repertoires in COVID-19 (dated by TCRdb to 2018 to 2020). The library was produced with the immunoSEQ multiplex PCR assay. Imported from immuneACCESS, the table was reduced by TCRdb to in-frame sequences with V and J called. These copies leave out some clones; in studies compared against another copy, an unresolved V gene accounts for under half, and the cause of the remainder is not known. Within this sample are about 190,000 clones, with about four fifths of them counted one time only. The ten largest clones add up to around 3.1% of the sample. Sequences were obtained from PBMCs or T cells enriched from blood (not recorded which). The receptors come from a young woman who had been exposed to COVID-19.

The chain carries TRBV6-5 and TRBJ2-7; 10 bases are a match to TRBD1. The junction had 4 bases not matched to a gene; V was cut back by 8 bases and J by 3 bases. In germline, CDR1 is MNHEY, CDR2 SVGAGI. This CDR3 spans 13 amino acids. CDR3 sequence: CASGRDRGYEQYF. DNA of the CDR3: TGTGCCAGCGGGCGGGACAGGGGCTACGAGCAGTACTTC.

The V and J genes are TRBV9 and TRBJ1-3; 9 bases fit TRBD1. The CDR3 has 16 residues. Germline CDR1 SGDLS, CDR2 YYNGEE. Germline trimming cut 3 bases from V and 0 bases from J; bases unmatched to any gene: 4. DNA for the CDR3: TGTGCCAGCAGCGGGGGACAGGGACACTCTGGAAACACCATATATTTT. It yields the protein CASSGGQGHSGNTIYF.

This clone was seen just once. The genes are TRBV7-9 and TRBJ1-6; tentative D call: TRBD1 (6 bases). Germline assignment: CDR1 SEHNR and CDR2 FQNEAQ (reference sequence). The length of the CDR3 is 15 residues. The V end lost 3 bases, the J end lost 8 bases, and 14 bases lay between the germline ends. The CDR3, as DNA: TGTGCCAGCAGCTTCGTTGGGGGCGCGGATTCACCCCTCCACTTT. This sequence encodes CASSFVGGADSPLHF.

This chain joins TRBV6-5 and TRBJ1-3; 7 nucleotides match TRBD1. J lost 8 bases, V lost 2 bases, and 9 bases had no gene match. CDR1 and CDR2 from the germline V gene are MNHEY and SVGAGI. This CDR3 contains 15 residues. The CDR3 region has the DNA TGTGCCAGCAGTTACCAGACAGGGTTAGATCACACCATATATTTT. This translates into CASSYQTGLDHTIYF.

The gene calls are TRBV19 and TRBJ1-3, with D uncertain. V was clipped by 6 bases and J by 4 bases, with 16 bases between them. CDR3 length equals 15 residues. The germline V gene encodes CDR1 LNHDA and CDR2 SQIVND (reference sequence). CDR3 region: CASSPQYGLGNTIYF. The CDR3 bases are TGTGCCAGTAGCCCTCAGTATGGGCTAGGAAACACCATATATTTT.

The gene calls are TRBV9 and TRBJ2-2; 12 nucleotides match TRBD2. The CDR3 runs to 16 residues. Germline V gene lookup returns CDR1 SGDLS and CDR2 YYNGEE. V was pared by 3 bases and J by 6 bases, with 6 bases of the junction left unmatched. The CDR3 DNA is TGTGCCAGCAGCGATCCTAGCGGGGGGGCGCCCGGGGAGCTGTTTTTT. Residues: CASSDPSGGAPGELFF.

The chain links TRBV19 to TRBJ1-2; the D is unclear. This CDR3 comprises 14 residues. Trimming removed 4 bases at V and 7 bases at J, with 16 bases between. Germline-derived CDR1 and CDR2 are LNHDA and SQIVND (reference sequence). The CDR3 spells CASSTPDVPGGYTF. For the CDR3, the DNA is TGTGCCAGTAGTACTCCCGACGTTCCAGGTGGCTACACCTTC.

The chain employs TRBV12-3 or TRBV12-4 and TRBJ2-3; D not certain. The V gene lost 2 bases and the J gene lost 6 bases, with 9 bases spanning the gap. This CDR3 contains 13 residues. The CDR3 here is CASSLSSFDTQYF. CDR3 bases: TGTGCCAGCAGTTTATCGAGCTTTGATACGCAGTATTTT.

This clone appeared once. V gene TRBV7-3 combines with J gene TRBJ2-1, with 11 bases fitting TRBD2. CDR1 and CDR2 from the germline V gene are SGHTA and FQGTGA. The length of the CDR3 is 16 residues. Trimming cost V 5 bases and J 6 bases; bases outside gene matches: 9. CDR3 in DNA: TGTGCCAGCAGCCCAAGGCGACTAGCGGGACCCAATGAGCAGTTCTTC. Protein product: CASSPRRLAGPNEQFF.

The rearrangement uses TRBV4-3 and TRBJ2-7; weak D call: TRBD1 (6 bases). CDR3 length: 15 residues. Trimming pared 4 bases from V and 0 bases from J, leaving 13 bases between. The germline V gene has CDR1 LGHNA and CDR2 YSLEER. The CDR3 region has the DNA TGCGCCAGCAGCCCAGGGCAGGGGCGCTCCTACGAGCAGTACTTC. It yields the protein CASSPGQGRSYEQYF.

This clone was seen a single time. The chain employs TRBV7-9 and TRBJ2-1; D is undetermined. This CDR3 spans 12 amino acids. The germline V and J ends were trimmed by 5 bases and 10 bases, with 12 bases remaining between them. CDR1 and CDR2 from the germline V gene are SEHNR and FQNEAQ (reference sequence). CDR3 DNA: TGTGCCAGCAGCCCCAGAGGTTTGGAGCAGTTCTTC. Translation gives CASSPRGLEQFF.

This chain uses TRBV5-3 with TRBJ1-6; D gene ambiguous. TRBV5-3 is classed as an ORF, of uncertain function. The length of the CDR3 is 16 residues. Trimming stripped 1 base from V and 8 bases from J, with 16 bases between. The DNA of the CDR3 is TGTGCCAGAAGCTTGCCCCCCGGGGAGAGGGATTCACCCCTCCACTTT. Encoded protein: CARSLPPGERDSPLHF.

The CDR3 DNA reads as TGTGCCAGCAGCTTAGCCGGGGGAGAAAAACTGTTTTTT. Translation: CASSLAGGEKLFF. The chain recombines TRBV7-6 with TRBJ1-4; D might be TRBD1 (5 bases). V gave up 0 bases and J gave up 8 bases, with 7 bases separating them. The CDR3 length is 13 residues. The V gene's germline CDR1 is SGHVS and CDR2 FNYEAQ.

About this clone: At one of its ends the junction is not consistent with the germline gene, which may arise from a read error. The rearrangement links TRBV19 to TRBJ2-1; 9 positions match TRBD1. Germline assignment: CDR1 LNHDA and CDR2 SQIVND (reference sequence). CDR3 length: 15 amino acids. The CDR3 region is CASSPNRGPYNDQFF. CDR3 bases: TGTGCCAGTTCCCCCAACAGGGGGCCGTACAATGATCAGTTCTTC.

The chain uses TRBV6-1 and TRBJ1-1; TRBD1 agrees at 7 bases. Germline assignment: CDR1 MNHNS and CDR2 SASEGT. J was trimmed by 9 bases and V by 2 bases; bases with no gene match: 6. The CDR3 extends over 13 amino acids. The CDR3: CASSERDRSQAFF. The CDR3 DNA is TGTGCCAGCAGTGAAAGGGACAGAAGTCAAGCTTTCTTT.

This chain joins TRBV3-1 (or the pseudogene TRBV3-2) and TRBJ2-1; 12 bases agree with TRBD1. The trim removed 5 bases at V and 12 bases at J, leaving 11 bases unmatched. Per the germline V gene, CDR1 is LGHDT and CDR2 is YNNKEL (reference sequence). The CDR3 covers 15 residues. This CDR3 is CASSSSGTGGDGQFF. DNA of the CDR3: TGTGCCAGCAGCAGCTCCGGGACAGGGGGCGATGGGCAGTTCTTC.

This chain uses TRBV7-9 with TRBJ1-1; unclear D gene. Per germline, CDR1 SEHNR and CDR2 FQNEAQ (reference sequence). V shed 1 base and J shed 4 bases, with 16 bases lying between them. The CDR3 consists of 16 residues. In nucleotides, the CDR3 is TGTGCCAGCAGCTTAGTGAGCCAGCGGGGAGGCACTGAAGCTTTCTTT. Encoded protein: CASSLVSQRGGTEAFF.

The gene calls are TRBV11-2 and TRBJ1-2, with D uncertain. The CDR3 is made up of 16 amino acids. The ends were cut back, 1 base at V and 7 bases at J, with 19 bases in the middle. Germline V CDR1 and CDR2: SGHAT, FQNNGV. The DNA of the CDR3 is TGTGCCAGCAGCTTAGCCCCCGAGGCTTTCCTCGGTGGCTACACCTTC. Amino acids: CASSLAPEAFLGGYTF.

The chain combines TRBV9 with TRBJ2-1; TRBD2 matches 8 bases. The trim removed 4 bases at V and 4 bases at J, leaving 7 bases unmatched. The germline gives CDR1 SGDLS, CDR2 YYNGEE. The CDR3 is 15 residues long. The CDR3 region has the DNA TGTGCCAGCAGCTCGCAGGGCGGGGGGTACAATGAGCAGTTCTTC. It specifies CASSSQGGGYNEQFF.

The chain links TRBV7-3 to TRBJ1-1; D call uncertain. CDR1 is SGHTA, CDR2 FQGTGA, per germline. CDR3 length equals 14 residues. Trimming took off 1 base at V and 0 bases at J, with 6 bases between the two ends. The CDR3 is CASSLNGMNTEAFF. The CDR3 DNA follows: TGTGCCAGCAGCTTAAACGGTATGAACACTGAAGCTTTCTTT.

The rearrangement links TRBV7-8 to TRBJ2-7, with TRBD2 matching over 9 bases. Germline lookup yields CDR1 SGHVS and CDR2 FQNEAQ. The V segment lost 2 bases and the J segment 3 bases; nucleotides outside the gene matches: 5. The CDR3 is made up of 15 amino acids. CDR3 residues: CASSLRPSGDYEQYF. For the CDR3, the DNA is TGTGCCAGCAGCTTAAGGCCTAGCGGGGACTACGAGCAGTACTTC.

The gene calls are TRBV23-1 and TRBJ2-7; TRBD1 matches 7 bases. TRBV23-1 belongs to the ORF category, with a function that is uncertain. This CDR3 is built from 16 residues. Trimming cost V 0 bases and J 5 bases; bases outside gene matches: 10. The CDR3 DNA follows: TGCGCCAGCAGTCAATCCCCCCCGGAGACAGGGCACGAGCAGTACTTC. This encodes CASSQSPPETGHEQYF.

The V gene is TRBV27, the J gene TRBJ2-5; the match to TRBD2 covers 9 bases. Germline V lookup: CDR1 MNHEY, CDR2 SMNVEV (reference sequence). Trimming took 5 bases from V and 2 from J; bases not matched to a gene: 3. The length of the CDR3 is 14 residues. CDR3 bases: TGTGCCAGCAGTGGGCTAGCGGGGCAAGAGACCCAGTACTTC. Its protein is CASSGLAGQETQYF.

This clone appeared a single time. The chain recombines TRBV2 with TRBJ2-2; D is unresolved. Trimming took off 3 bases at V and 3 bases at J, with 11 bases between the two ends. Germline-derived CDR1 and CDR2 are SNHLY and FYNNEI. The length of the CDR3 is 15 residues. The CDR3 DNA reads as TGTGCCAGCAGTGAGGAACGGGTCGACACCGGGGAGCTGTTTTTT. This translates into CASSEERVDTGELFF.

The CDR3: CASSSTYEQYF. CDR3 nucleotide sequence: TGTGCCAGCAGTTCCACCTACGAGCAGTACTTC. The chain links TRBV6-5 to TRBJ2-7; D call uncertain. This CDR3 spans 11 amino acids. Germline CDR1 reads MNHEY; CDR2 reads SVGAGI. V was pared by 4 bases and J by 2 bases, with 3 bases between.

The table lists this clone with a few counts. The chain carries TRBV19 and TRBJ1-1; 9 bases fit TRBD1. V gave up 6 bases and J gave up 7 bases; unmatched junction bases: 9. Germline CDR1 LNHDA, CDR2 SQIVND (reference sequence). The CDR3 is 14 amino acids. The CDR3 protein is CASSKTGGPFEAFF. CDR3 in DNA: TGTGCCAGTAGCAAGACAGGGGGGCCCTTTGAAGCTTTCTTT.

The rearrangement links TRBV6-2 or TRBV6-3 to TRBJ2-1; TRBD2 matches 10 bases. CDR1 and CDR2 (germline): MNHEY, SVGEGT. This CDR3 spans 14 amino acids. The trim removed 4 bases at V and 9 bases at J, leaving 6 bases unmatched. This CDR3 reads CASSLLAGVSEQFF. The CDR3 region has the DNA TGTGCCAGCAGTTTGCTAGCGGGGGTCAGTGAGCAGTTCTTC.